One sample yielded the 13 T cell receptor beta chains listed below, sequenced in a study of shared clonotypes between healthy human individuals. Sequencing used immunoSEQ multiplex PCR; TCRdb keeps in-frame clones, though not all of them. Among hundreds of thousands of clones listed, around 95% were seen once. Naive CD8 cells lacked CD45RO, underwent positive selection for CCR7 and left out terminally differentiated effector memory CD45RA+ cells. Source material: naive CD8+ T cells sorted from blood. These receptors came from a woman aged 30 to 39 in good health.

As to this clone: The same CDR3 can be traced to other DNA sequences in this sample. CDR3 protein: CATSRDLGLSSYNEQFF. DNA for the CDR3: TGTGCCACCAGCAGAGATTTGGGTCTGAGCTCCTACAATGAGCAGTTCTTC. The chain has TRBV15 and TRBJ2-1; D is uncertain. CDR3 length: 17 residues. V was trimmed by 0 bases and J by 0 bases, leaving 12 bases between them. Per the germline V gene, CDR1 is LNHNV and CDR2 is YYDKDF (reference sequence).

The chain employs TRBV27 and TRBJ2-7; 11 bases are shared with TRBD2. Looked up from germline, CDR1 is MNHEY and CDR2 is SMNVEV (reference sequence). The CDR3 extends over 11 amino acids. J lost 10 bases, V lost 6 bases, and 2 bases had no gene match. The CDR3 loop is CASRTSGGQYF. The DNA for the CDR3 is TGTGCCAGCAGAACTAGCGGGGGACAGTACTTC.

The rearrangement uses TRBV19 and TRBJ2-7, with a tentative D call TRBD1 (6 bases). From germline, CDR1 is LNHDA and CDR2 SQIVND (reference sequence). The length of the CDR3 is 15 residues. Trimming pared 4 bases from V and 4 bases from J, leaving 17 bases between. This CDR3 is CASSTWRRTAYEQYF. CDR3 coding DNA: TGTGCCAGTAGTACCTGGCGAAGGACAGCTTACGAGCAGTACTTC.

The J gene is TRBJ2-1, the V gene TRBV7-9, with 10 bases matching TRBD2. The V and J ends lost 4 bases and 3 bases, in that order; junction bases with no gene match: 12. The CDR3 is 18 residues long. Germline lookup yields CDR1 SEHNR and CDR2 FQNEAQ (reference sequence). For the CDR3, the DNA is TGTGCCAGCAGCTCTTACCAACCGGGACTAGCGATCTACAATGAGCAGTTCTTC. Translated, it gives CASSSYQPGLAIYNEQFF. Variable domain in full (rest from reference TRBV7-9 and TRBJ2-1): DTGVSQNPRHKITKRGQNVTFRCDPISEHNRLYWYRQTLGQGPEFLTYFQNEAQLEKSRLLSDRFSAERPKGSFSTLEIQRTEQGDSAMYLCASSSYQPGLAIYNEQFFGPGTRLTVL.

V usage is TRBV9 and J usage is TRBJ2-7; tentative D call: TRBD1 (6 bases). Germline values: CDR1 SGDLS, CDR2 YYNGEE. This CDR3 is 14 amino acids long. V lost 4 bases and J lost 2, with 13 bases in between. The CDR3 DNA follows: TGTGCCAGCAGCACAGGGAGCTACCCCTACGAGCAGTACTTC. It translates to CASSTGSYPYEQYF.

The chain employs TRBV7-9 and TRBJ1-1; D uncertain. With 2 bases removed from V and 5 bases from J, the gap between germline ends came to 6 bases. The CDR3 is 12 residues long. Germline V gives CDR1 SEHNR, CDR2 FQNEAQ (reference sequence). Here the CDR3 DNA reads TGTGCCAGCAGCTTATTTGGAACTGAAGCTTTCTTT. Translated, it gives CASSLFGTEAFF.

The chain links TRBV10-3 to TRBJ1-1, with 7 bases aligning to TRBD1. CDR1 is ENHRY, CDR2 SYGVKD, per germline. J gave up 1 base and V 2 bases, and 7 bases lay outside the gene matches. The CDR3 contains 16 residues. DNA of the CDR3: TGTGCCATCAGTGAGACAGGGGACAGAAAGAACACTGAAGCTTTCTTT. The encoded protein is CAISETGDRKNTEAFF.

The J gene is TRBJ2-5, the V gene TRBV5-4; D is tentatively TRBD1 or TRBD2 (7 bases each). The CDR3 has 13 residues. CDR1 is SGHNT, CDR2 YYREEE, per germline (reference sequence). V gave up 3 bases and J gave up 5 bases, with 11 bases separating them. The CDR3 bases are TGTGCCAGCAGCTACAGGGGAGGGGAGACCCAGTACTTC. It yields the protein CASSYRGGETQYF.

The V and J genes are TRBV4-1 and TRBJ2-5; tentative D call: TRBD1 (5 bases). The V end was cut by 0 bases, the J end by 5 bases, with 13 bases between. Looked up from germline, CDR1 is MGHRA and CDR2 is YSYEKL. The length of the CDR3 is 15 residues. This CDR3 reads CASSQEMGLRETQYF. CDR3 in DNA: TGCGCCAGCAGCCAAGAAATGGGGCTGAGGGAGACCCAGTACTTC.

The rearrangement links TRBV5-1 to TRBJ1-2; D may be TRBD1 (6 bases). The V gene lost 0 bases and the J gene lost 0 bases, with 12 bases spanning the gap. The CDR3 has 16 amino acids. Germline V lookup: CDR1 SGHRS, CDR2 YFSETQ. CDR3 nucleotide sequence: TGCGCCAGCAGCTTGGACAGGGTGCGGTCTAACTATGGCTACACCTTC. This encodes CASSLDRVRSNYGYTF.

The chain employs TRBV28 and TRBJ2-7, with TRBD1 matching over 7 bases. Unmatched junction bases numbered 8, after V lost 6 bases and J lost 0 bases. Germline-derived CDR1 and CDR2 are MDHEN and SYDVKM. The CDR3 extends over 15 amino acids. CDR3 nucleotide sequence: TGTGCCAGCAGCCCGGCCCACAGGGGCTCCTACGAGCAGTACTTC. Translating gives CASSPAHRGSYEQYF.

This chain joins TRBV13 and TRBJ2-2; 8 nucleotides align to TRBD2. V lost 5 bases to trimming and J lost 7 bases; unmatched junction nucleotides: 12. From germline, CDR1 is PRHDT and CDR2 FYEKMQ (reference sequence). This CDR3 has 16 residues. CDR3 DNA sequence: TGTGCCAGCAGCACCCGAGGAGCGGGAGAAGTCGGGGAGCTGTTTTTT. The encoded protein is CASSTRGAGEVGELFF.

About this clone itself: The junction shows a germline mismatch at one end, possibly a read error. The chain couples TRBV2 to TRBJ2-5; D ambiguous. The CDR3 loop spans 13 amino acids. In germline, CDR1 is SNHLY, CDR2 FYNNEI. CDR3 bases: TGTGCCGGCAGCCCCGACTGGCAAGAGACCCAGTACTTC. Translated, it gives CAGSPDWQETQYF.